This TCR beta chain was identified in a study of cytomegalovirus exposure and HLA in healthy donors. The PCR ran on 60 Vbeta and 13 Jbeta primers. Profiled with immunoSEQ multiplex PCR; TCRdb holds only in-frame clones, not every one. Among 110,000 to 150,000 clones listed, around 79% were seen once. This CDR3 comprises 14 residues. Looked up from germline, CDR1 is SNHLY and CDR2 is FYNNEI. V shed 6 bases, J shed 8 bases, and the junction held 10 bases outside the gene matches. The clonotype originates from a female donor in good health and CMV-seronegative. This chain links TRBV2 with TRBJ1-2, with TRBD1 identical over 9 bases. The material sequenced was PBMCs. The CDR3 coding sequence is TGTGCCAGCAGCCGCGGGGACAGGGTTAAGGGCTACACCTTC. Protein: CASSRGDRVKGYTF.